These T cell receptor beta chains were read from a single sample in a study of T cell responses to AZD1222 COVID-19 vaccine. Some clones are missing from TCRdb's copy, which holds only in-frame ones; the method was immunoSEQ multiplex PCR. The sample holds under 75,000 clones, 85% seen once. The sample consisted of peripheral blood, taken on day 0 of AZD1222 vaccination. These receptors were collected from an adult in good health. Each CDR3 is given with its conserved first and last residue. The D gene is left open where the match is weak. Rows may omit the clone size; those that give it use once, few, many or a size class.

>TRBV6-2/TRBV6-3|TRBJ2-1|TRBD2|-
CASTPAGGNNEQFF
TGTGCCAGCACCCCCGCGGGGGGAAACAATGAGCAGTTCTTC
>TRBV12-3/TRBV12-4|TRBJ1-2|-|-
CASSFAGDIGYTF
TGTGCCAGCAGTTTTGCAGGGGATATTGGCTACACCTTC
>TRBV27|TRBJ1-1|-|-
CASSIIQGTEAFF
TGTGCCAGCAGTATAATTCAGGGCACTGAAGCTTTCTTT
>TRBV10-2|TRBJ2-2|-|-
CATYTGELFF
TGCGCCACCTACACCGGGGAGCTGTTTTTT
>TRBV5-1|TRBJ2-3|TRBD2|few
CASSKGTSGADTQYF
TGCGCCAGCAGCAAAGGGACTAGCGGCGCAGATACGCAGTATTTT
>TRBV19|TRBJ2-7|TRBD2|-
CASSIDTSGGAYEQYF
TGTGCCAGTAGTATAGACACCTCGGGGGGGGCCTACGAGCAGTACTTC
>TRBV16|TRBJ1-5|TRBD1|-
CASSHAWTGSNQPQHF
TGTGCCAGCAGCCACGCTTGGACAGGTAGCAATCAGCCCCAGCATTTT
>TRBV3-1/TRBV3-2|TRBJ1-1|-|-
CASSQDGRHEAFF
TGTGCCAGCAGCCAAGATGGAAGACACGAAGCTTTCTTT
>TRBV30|TRBJ1-1|TRBD1|-
CAWSGGTGGSNYNTEAFF
TGTGCCTGGAGCGGAGGGACAGGGGGCTCGAACTATAACACTGAAGCTTTCTTT
>TRBV6-5|TRBJ1-1|-|-
CASSYGKNTEAFF
TGTGCCAGCAGTTACGGAAAAAACACTGAAGCTTTCTTT
>TRBV2|TRBJ1-1|TRBD1|-
CASSEYYTGGTEAFF
TGTGCCAGCAGTGAGTATTATACAGGGGGAACTGAAGCTTTCTTT
>TRBV27|TRBJ1-2|TRBD1|-
CASSPTLGQGNYGYTF
TGTGCCAGCAGTCCGACCCTGGGACAGGGAAACTATGGCTACACCTTC
>TRBV11-2|TRBJ1-1|-|-
CASSQNTEAFF
TGTGCCAGCAGCCAGAACACTGAAGCTTTCTTT
>TRBV12-3/TRBV12-4|TRBJ1-2|-|-
CASSQRESYGYTF
TGTGCCAGCAGTCAAAGGGAGTCCTATGGCTACACCTTC
>TRBV5-1|TRBJ2-2|-|-
CASRPGEAANTGELFF
TGCGCCAGCAGACCCGGAGAGGCCGCGAACACCGGGGAGCTGTTTTTT
>TRBV19|TRBJ1-2|TRBD1|-
CASSPDRAGYGYTF
TGTGCCAGTAGCCCGGACAGGGCTGGGTATGGCTACACCTTC
>TRBV2|TRBJ2-1|TRBD2|-
CASTLGTSGRKFF
TGTGCCAGCACCCTCGGGACTAGCGGGAGAAAGTTCTTC
>TRBV11-2|TRBJ1-6|-|few
CASSTDYSSYNSPLHF
TGTGCCAGCAGCACAGATTACAGCTCCTATAATTCACCCCTCCACTTT
>TRBV7-6|TRBJ2-2|TRBD2|-
CASTLAGAGELFF
TGTGCCAGCACATTAGCGGGAGCCGGGGAGCTGTTTTTT
>TRBV27|TRBJ2-7|-|-
CASSLQGNEQYF
TGTGCCAGCAGTTTACAGGGGAACGAGCAGTACTTC
>TRBV9|TRBJ2-3|TRBD2|-
CASTVGLAGGSSTDTQYF
TGTGCCAGCACCGTCGGCCTAGCGGGGGGAAGTAGCACAGATACGCAGTATTTT
>TRBV6-5|TRBJ1-4|-|-
CASSYPGAGTEKLFF
TGTGCCAGCAGTTACCCCGGGGCAGGGACGGAAAAACTGTTTTTT
>TRBV7-9|TRBJ2-5|TRBD1|-
CASSSTGQGGTQYF
TGTGCCAGCAGCTCGACTGGACAGGGTGGGACCCAGTACTTC
>TRBV29-1|TRBJ2-1|TRBD2|-
CSGGGNEQFF
TGCAGCGGCGGGGGCAATGAGCAGTTCTTC
>TRBV19|TRBJ2-3|TRBD2|-
CASSIGPGGSTDTQYF
TGTGCCAGTAGTATAGGTCCGGGGGGGAGCACAGATACGCAGTATTTT
>TRBV11-2|TRBJ2-1|-|-
CASSLGWGPFF
TGTGCCAGCAGCTTAGGTTGGGGTCCGTTCTTC
>TRBV5-6|TRBJ2-7|TRBD2|-
CASRTTGTSGSEQYF
TGTGCCAGCAGAACCACCGGGACTAGCGGTTCCGAGCAGTACTTC
>TRBV5-3|TRBJ1-4|-|-
CARSPDGTLFF
TGTGCCAGAAGCCCTGATGGGACACTGTTTTTT
>TRBV2|TRBJ1-2|-|-
CASSESQGNYGYTF
TGTGCCAGCAGTGAAAGCCAGGGGAACTATGGCTACACCTTC
>TRBV19|TRBJ2-7|-|-
CASSTQGGEQYF
TGTGCCAGTAGTACTCAGGGGGGAGAGCAGTACTTC
>TRBV7-9|TRBJ1-2|TRBD1|-
CASSLAYRDREVGYTF
TGTGCCAGCAGCTTAGCATACCGGGACAGGGAAGTCGGCTACACCTTC
>TRBV9|TRBJ2-1|-|-
CASSFRTEGNEQFF
TGTGCCAGCAGTTTCAGGACAGAGGGAAATGAGCAGTTCTTC
>TRBV2|TRBJ1-3|-|-
CASSDQRTTIYF
TGTGCCAGCAGTGACCAAAGGACCACCATATATTTT